This TCR beta chain appears in the sequencing data of a study of shared clonotypes between healthy human individuals (TCRdb year 2020). Regarding the research as a whole: A few men and a couple of women, aged 18 to 49 years, made up the cohort. To estimate repertoire size and how much clonotype sharing occurs between individuals, the study deeply sequenced the blood TCR repertoires of several healthy adults. For each donor, CD4 naive and CD4 memory were each given three plates, CD8 naive was given two plates, and CD8 memory was given one plate. To increase sequencing depth and limit assay-specific biases, TCR repertoire library preparation and sequencing were carried out by different laboratories using diverse techniques. Each donor's leukapheresis produced roughly between roughly 0.9 and 9 billion PBMCs. The study at large found these results: Pairwise subsampling indicated that sequencing depth was expected to affect the degree of clonotype sharing among donors. The small number of donors limited the genetic and exposure-history diversity represented. Even with the large sequencing depth, rarefaction of the sorted-subset datasets indicated that sequencing was incomplete. Compared with non-shared clonotypes, the clonotypes found in all four sorted-subset donors had higher generation probabilities. Sampling was restricted to blood, and TCR repertoires in tissues likely differ from the TCR repertoires found in blood. Larger estimated clonotype richness was generally found for naive subsets than for memory subsets. When several donors were compared, the shared fraction of clonotypes was around 5.1% for naive CD4, 3.5% to 4% for naive CD8, 2.3% for memory CD4, and approximately 0.4% for memory CD8.

TCR CDR3 regions were amplified from genomic DNA by multiplex PCR using the deep immunoSEQ assay. For each cell subset, the extracted genomic DNA was distributed evenly across all wells of several immunoSEQ 96-well plates, and each plate served as one replicate. For sorted subsets, approximately 210 ng genomic DNA, equal to tens of thousands of T cell genomes, was loaded into each replicate PCR. Purified libraries were quantified with a Qubit 3.0 fluorometer, sized on a Bioanalyzer 2100, and re-quantified with the KAPA Library Quantification kit. Each immunoSEQ 96-well plate was sequenced on its own single-read 150-cycle Illumina NextSeq 550 flow cell. Per the original workflow: Because the immunoSEQ output included only junctional sequences and no quality scores, the filtering could not be the same as the filtering used for full-length reads. To assign V/J genes and CDR3, sequences were annotated against IMGT germline references using PyIR, a Python wrapper for IgBLAST v1.9. Reads were removed for weak V/J assignments (E-value above 1e-6), missing CDR3, stop codons, out-of-frame junctions, or ambiguous translated residues. V3J clonotypes were defined as sequences sharing an identical inferred V gene, J gene, and CDR3 amino acid sequence. To compute the percentage overlap between repertoires, the number of shared unique clonotypes was divided by the size of the smaller repertoire. RTK rarefaction, the Chao1 estimator, and Recon v2.1 estimates of unobserved clonotypes were used to assess repertoire richness. Generation probabilities for all TCRbeta clonotypes obtained by the gDNA method from several donors were computed using OLGA. Entries here come from immuneACCESS through TCRdb and include only in-frame sequences with V and J called. Some clones fail to appear in such tables; in the studies checked, an unresolved V gene covers under half of the shortfall, and the cause of the remainder is unknown. V, J and clone size were drawn from that table, and D and trimming were deduced from the DNA. In all, the sample holds roughly 700,000 clones, and less than 85% of those were seen once. About 1.8% of the sample rests with the top ten.

On this clone itself: Its antigen is still unknown. No base-level quality is on record; no much larger clone is a single base apart.

The donors were healthy, HIV-negative adults who had no recently reported acute infections or vaccinations. Only Caucasian adults living in Nashville, Tennessee, USA were represented among the donors. CD4+ T cells were enriched through magnetic negative selection, after which naive cells were positively selected on CD45RA and the remaining negative fraction served as the memory subset. Blood was collected by leukapheresis, and PBMCs were isolated by Ficoll-Histopaque density gradient centrifugation and then cryopreserved in liquid nitrogen vapor phase. Purity and quantity of every magnetically sorted T cell population were checked by analytical flow cytometry. From each sorted fraction, genomic DNA was isolated and quantified by UV absorbance on a Nanodrop 2000c. V is reduced by 5 bases and J by 3 bases, leaving a spacing of 9 bases between them. The CDR3 runs 12 amino acids, cysteine and phenylalanine included. Only CDR3 DNA is held: 36 bases, read in frame from base 1. Based on the germline V gene (reference sequence), the CDR1 and CDR2 sequences are SGHNT and YYREEE.

The V and J genes are TRBV5-4 and TRBJ2-7; the D gene is perhaps TRBD2, on 5 matching bases. This TCR was recovered from a woman aged 25 to 45 in good health. The sequencing sample was made of memory CD4+ T cells sorted from blood. The meaning of the sample's cell subset or site label: CD45RA-negative fraction. CDR3 region: CASRGSGYEQYF. At the DNA level, the sequence is TGTGCCAGCAGGGGGAGTGGCTACGAGCAGTACTTC.